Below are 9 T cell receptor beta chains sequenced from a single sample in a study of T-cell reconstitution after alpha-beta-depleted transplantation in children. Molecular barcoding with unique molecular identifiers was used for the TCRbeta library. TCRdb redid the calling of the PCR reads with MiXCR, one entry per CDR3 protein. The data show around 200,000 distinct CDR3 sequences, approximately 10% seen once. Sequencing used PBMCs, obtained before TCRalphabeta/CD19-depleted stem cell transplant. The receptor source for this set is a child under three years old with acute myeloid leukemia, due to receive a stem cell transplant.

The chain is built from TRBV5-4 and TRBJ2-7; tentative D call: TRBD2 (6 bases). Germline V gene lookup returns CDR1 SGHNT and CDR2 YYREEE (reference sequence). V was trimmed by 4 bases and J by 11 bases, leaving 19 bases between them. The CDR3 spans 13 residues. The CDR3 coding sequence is TGTGCCAGCAGCCTGGGGCAGGTCTGGGGGGAGTACTTC. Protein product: CASSLGQVWGEYF.

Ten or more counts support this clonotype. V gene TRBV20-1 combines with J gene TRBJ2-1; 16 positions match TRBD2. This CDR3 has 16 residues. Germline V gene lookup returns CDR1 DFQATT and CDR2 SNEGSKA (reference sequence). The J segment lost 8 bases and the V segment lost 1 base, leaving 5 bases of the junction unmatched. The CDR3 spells CSARVGLAGGPYEQFF. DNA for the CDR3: TGCAGTGCTAGAGTGGGACTAGCGGGAGGGCCCTATGAGCAGTTCTTC.

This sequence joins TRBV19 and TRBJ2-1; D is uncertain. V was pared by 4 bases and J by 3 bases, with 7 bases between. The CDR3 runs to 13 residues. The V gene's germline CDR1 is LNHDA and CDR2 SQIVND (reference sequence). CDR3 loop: CASSTGHYNEQFF. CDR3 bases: TGTGCCAGTAGTACGGGCCACTACAATGAGCAGTTCTTC.

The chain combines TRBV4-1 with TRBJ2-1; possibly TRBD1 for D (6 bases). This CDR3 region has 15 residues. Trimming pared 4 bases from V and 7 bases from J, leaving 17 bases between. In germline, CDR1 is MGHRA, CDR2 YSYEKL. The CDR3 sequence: CASSPIRGSGNEQFF. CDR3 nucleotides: TGCGCCAGCAGCCCCATCAGGGGTAGTGGGAATGAGCAGTTCTTC.

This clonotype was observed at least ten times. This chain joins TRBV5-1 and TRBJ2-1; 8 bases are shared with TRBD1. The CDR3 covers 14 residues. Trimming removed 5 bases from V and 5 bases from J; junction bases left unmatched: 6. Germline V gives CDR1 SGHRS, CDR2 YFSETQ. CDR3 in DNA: TGCGCCAGCAGTCCACAGGGGGAGCACAATGAGCAGTTCTTC. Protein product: CASSPQGEHNEQFF.

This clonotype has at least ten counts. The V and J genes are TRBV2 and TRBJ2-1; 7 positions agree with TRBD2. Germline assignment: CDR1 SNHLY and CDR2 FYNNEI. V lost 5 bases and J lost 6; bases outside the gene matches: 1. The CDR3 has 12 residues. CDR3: CASSRGGNEQFF. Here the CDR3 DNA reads TGTGCCAGCAGTCGCGGGGGCAATGAGCAGTTCTTC.

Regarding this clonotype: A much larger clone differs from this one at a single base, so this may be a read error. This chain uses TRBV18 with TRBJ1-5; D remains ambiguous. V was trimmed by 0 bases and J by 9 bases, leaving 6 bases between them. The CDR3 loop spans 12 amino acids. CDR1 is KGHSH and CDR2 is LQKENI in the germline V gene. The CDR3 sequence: CASSPPEGPQHF. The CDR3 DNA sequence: TGTGCCAGCTCACCACCGGAGGGGCCCCAGCATTTT.

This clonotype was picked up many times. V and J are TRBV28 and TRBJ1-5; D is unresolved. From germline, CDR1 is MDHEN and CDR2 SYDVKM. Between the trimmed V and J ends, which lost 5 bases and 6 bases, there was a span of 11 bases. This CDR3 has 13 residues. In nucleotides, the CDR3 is TGTGCCAGCAGTCCTTGGGGTAGTCAGCCCCAGCATTTT. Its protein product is CASSPWGSQPQHF.

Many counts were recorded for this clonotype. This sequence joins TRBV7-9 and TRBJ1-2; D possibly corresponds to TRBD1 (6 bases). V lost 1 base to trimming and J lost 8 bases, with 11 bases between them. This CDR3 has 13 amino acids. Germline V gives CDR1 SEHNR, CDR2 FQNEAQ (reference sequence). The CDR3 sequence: CASSLEDRGGYTF. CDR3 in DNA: TGTGCCAGCAGCTTAGAGGACAGAGGCGGCTACACCTTC. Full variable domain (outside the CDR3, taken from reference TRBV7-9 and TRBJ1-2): DTGVSQNPRHKITKRGQNVTFRCDPISEHNRLYWYRQTLGQGPEFLTYFQNEAQLEKSRLLSDRFSAERPKGSFSTLEIQRTEQGDSAMYLCASSLEDRGGYTFGSGTRLTVV.